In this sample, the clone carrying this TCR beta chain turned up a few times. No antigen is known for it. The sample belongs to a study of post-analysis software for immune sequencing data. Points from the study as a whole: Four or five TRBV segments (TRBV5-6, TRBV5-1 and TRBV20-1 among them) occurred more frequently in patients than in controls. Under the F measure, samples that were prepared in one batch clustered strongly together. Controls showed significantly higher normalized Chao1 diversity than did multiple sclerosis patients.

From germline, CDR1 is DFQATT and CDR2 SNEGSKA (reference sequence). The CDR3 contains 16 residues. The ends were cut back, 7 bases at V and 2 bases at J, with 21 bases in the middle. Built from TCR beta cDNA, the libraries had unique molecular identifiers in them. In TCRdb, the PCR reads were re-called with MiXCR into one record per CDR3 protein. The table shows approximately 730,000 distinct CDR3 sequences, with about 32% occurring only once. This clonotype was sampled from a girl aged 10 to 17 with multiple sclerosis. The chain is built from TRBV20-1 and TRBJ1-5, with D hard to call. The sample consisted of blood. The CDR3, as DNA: TGCAGTGTCATCCCTGGGAGGTGGGGAGGCAATCAGCCCCAGCATTTT. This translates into CSVIPGRWGGNQPQHF.